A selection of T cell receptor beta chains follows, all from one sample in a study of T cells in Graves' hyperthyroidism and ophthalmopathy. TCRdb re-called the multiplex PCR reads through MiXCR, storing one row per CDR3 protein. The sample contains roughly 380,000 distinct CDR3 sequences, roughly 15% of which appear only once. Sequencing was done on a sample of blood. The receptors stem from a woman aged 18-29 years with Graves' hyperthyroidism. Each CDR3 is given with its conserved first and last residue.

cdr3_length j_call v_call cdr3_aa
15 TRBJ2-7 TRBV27 CASSLVPAGKGEQYF
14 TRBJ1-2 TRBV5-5 CASSLSQGLDGYTF
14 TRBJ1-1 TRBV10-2 CASTPQGANTEAFF
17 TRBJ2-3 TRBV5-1 CASSSGLAGEVADTQYF
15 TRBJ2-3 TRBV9 CASSVGSGDTDTQYF
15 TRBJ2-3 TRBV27 CASCSPSSGTDTQYF
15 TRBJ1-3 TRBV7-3 CASSTTGGTGNTIYF
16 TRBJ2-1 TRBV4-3 CASSQVGRGLENEQFF
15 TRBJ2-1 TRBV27 CASSLVGQEYNEQFF
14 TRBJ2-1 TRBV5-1 CASSLGRARNEQFF
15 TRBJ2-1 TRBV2 CASSADRPPLEEQFF
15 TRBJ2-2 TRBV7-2 CASSLGGHNTGELFF
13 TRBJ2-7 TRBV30 CASMLGQGIEQYF
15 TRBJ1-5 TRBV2 CASRDGASGTQPQHF
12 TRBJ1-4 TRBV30 CAWSDSGEKLFF
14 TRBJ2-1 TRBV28 CASNLGGSYNEQFF
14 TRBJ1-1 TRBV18 CASSQEAANTEAFF
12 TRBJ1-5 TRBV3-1 CASSPGNQPQHF
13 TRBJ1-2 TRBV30 CAWSVRGLLGYTF
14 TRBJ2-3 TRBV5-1 CASAEIAATDTQYF
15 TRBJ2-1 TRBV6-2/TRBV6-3 CASSSLAGGNNEQFF
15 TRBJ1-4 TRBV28 CASSLGTGGSEKLFF
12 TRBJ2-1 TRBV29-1 CSVEEAWDEQFF
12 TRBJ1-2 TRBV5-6 CASSSGFKGYTF
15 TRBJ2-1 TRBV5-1 CASSFGTSGSDEQFF
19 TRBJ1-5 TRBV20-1 CSARDPRGQGLASNQPQHF
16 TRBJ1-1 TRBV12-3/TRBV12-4 CASSFGRGLMNTEAFF
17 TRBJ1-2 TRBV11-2 CASSLEAGGPVNYGYTF
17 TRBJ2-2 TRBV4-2 CASSPGLAGFFAGELFF
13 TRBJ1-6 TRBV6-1 CASSFQWASPLHF
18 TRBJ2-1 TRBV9 CASSVHGGGVSSYNEQFF
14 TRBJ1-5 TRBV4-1 CASSERGSHQPQHF
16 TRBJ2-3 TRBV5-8 CASSPRTGSNTDTQYF
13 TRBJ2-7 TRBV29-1 CSVRDPPSYEQYF
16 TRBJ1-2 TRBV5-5 CASSLVRSGGNYGYTF
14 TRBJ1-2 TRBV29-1 CSVAGTGGDYGYTF
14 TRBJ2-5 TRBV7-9 CASSLDGGSETQYF
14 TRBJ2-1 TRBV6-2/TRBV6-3 CATSREGLYNEQFF
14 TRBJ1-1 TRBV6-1 CATDRGGMNTEAFF